These 13 T cell receptor beta chains share one sample of origin, sequenced in a study of T cells after yellow fever vaccination. A single record per CDR3 protein comes from TCRdb applying MiXCR to the 5' RACE reads. The sample lists approximately 90,000 distinct CDR3 sequences, about an eighth seen once, with 20% to 25% in the top ten. Sequences were derived from CD8+ T cells not binding an NS4B(214-222) dextramer, sorted from PBMCs, sampled approximately 20 days after the first yellow fever vaccination. These TCRs come from a man between 18 and 29 years old who received the YFV17D yellow fever vaccine.

The rearrangement links TRBV5-4 to TRBJ1-1, with D possibly matching TRBD1 (5 bases). CDR3 length: 15 residues. Germline CDR1 reads SGHNT; CDR2 reads YYREEE (reference sequence). Deletions cut 1 base from V and 6 bases from J, with 16 bases between. DNA of the CDR3: TGTGCCAGCAGCTTGATCCAGGACATTGGGGCTGAAGCTTTCTTT. It is translated as CASSLIQDIGAEAFF.

The chain is built from TRBV27 and TRBJ2-1, with a possible D match to TRBD1 (6 bases). CDR1 is MNHEY, CDR2 SMNVEV, per germline (reference sequence). Trimming took 3 bases from V and 5 from J, leaving 11 bases between them. The CDR3 runs 14 residues. This CDR3 reads CASSFLAGDNEQFF. The CDR3, as DNA: TGTGCCAGCAGTTTTCTAGCAGGGGACAATGAGCAGTTCTTC.

The chain combines TRBV6-2 or TRBV6-3 with TRBJ2-1, with D possibly matching TRBD1 (5 bases). The germline CDR1 and CDR2 sequences are MNHEY and SVGEGT. The CDR3 spans 12 residues. V lost 8 bases and J lost 9, with 14 bases in between. The CDR3 spells CASGQLAIEQFF. DNA of the CDR3: TGTGCCAGCGGACAATTGGCAATTGAGCAGTTCTTC.

This sequence joins TRBV12-3 or TRBV12-4 and TRBJ1-1; TRBD1 matches 9 bases. The junction had 5 bases not matched to a gene; V was cut back by 6 bases and J by 6 bases. The CDR3 loop spans 13 amino acids. CDR3 loop: CASRGTGSAEAFF. The CDR3 nucleotides are TGTGCCAGCAGGGGGACAGGGTCGGCTGAAGCTTTCTTT.

Only a few counts were recorded for this clonotype. The chain uses TRBV4-1 and TRBJ1-1; 9 nucleotides match TRBD1. The germline V gene encodes CDR1 MGHRA and CDR2 YSYEKL. The ends lost 1 base at V and 6 bases at J; junction bases unmatched: 9. The CDR3 extends over 16 amino acids. The CDR3 loop reads CASSQVPGQGFAEAFF. As DNA, the CDR3 is TGCGCCAGCAGCCAAGTCCCGGGACAGGGCTTCGCTGAAGCTTTCTTT.

The chain couples TRBV5-4 to TRBJ2-3; D is tentatively TRBD1 or TRBD2 (5 bases each). Germline V lookup: CDR1 SGHNT, CDR2 YYREEE (reference sequence). The CDR3 loop spans 14 amino acids. V lost 4 bases to trimming and J lost 6 bases, with 15 bases between them. CDR3 sequence: CASSPSGRSDTQYF. The CDR3 coding sequence is TGTGCCAGCAGCCCATCGGGACGTTCGGATACGCAGTATTTT.

This chain uses TRBV7-2 with TRBJ2-5, with D hard to call. V lost 6 bases, J lost 1 base, and 9 bases lay in between. The CDR3 is 13 amino acids. Germline V gives CDR1 SGHTA, CDR2 FQGNSA. CDR3 loop: CASRARGQETQYF. CDR3 DNA sequence: TGTGCCAGCAGAGCCCGCGGCCAAGAGACCCAGTACTTC.

This clonotype was observed many times. V and J are TRBV6-1 and TRBJ2-3; no definite D call. Germline V gene sequence: CDR1 MNHNS, CDR2 SASEGT. There are 13 residues in the CDR3. V was clipped by 3 bases and J by 6 bases, with 10 bases between them. This CDR3 is CASSDKVLDTQYF. CDR3 DNA: TGTGCCAGCAGTGATAAGGTGCTGGATACGCAGTATTTT.

The V gene is TRBV5-1, the J gene TRBJ2-6; D not resolved. Germline V gene lookup returns CDR1 SGHRS and CDR2 YFSETQ. The germline V and J ends were trimmed by 1 base and 0 bases, with 5 bases remaining between them. There are 15 residues in the CDR3. In DNA form, the CDR3 reads TGCGCCAGCAGCTTGACCGGCTCTGGGGCCAACGTCCTGACTTTC. Its protein is CASSLTGSGANVLTF.

This clonotype was found a few times. The chain links TRBV6-5 to TRBJ1-2, with D possibly being TRBD1 (6 bases). Germline V gene sequence: CDR1 MNHEY, CDR2 SVGAGI. CDR3 length equals 16 residues. V lost 4 bases, J lost 5 bases, and 20 bases lay in between. CDR3 in amino acids: CASSWIQGFKMYGYTF. The CDR3 bases are TGTGCCAGCAGTTGGATACAGGGTTTTAAGATGTATGGCTACACCTTC.

This chain links TRBV6-5 with TRBJ2-2, with D perhaps matching TRBD1 (6 bases). The V gene lost 2 bases and the J gene lost 7 bases, with 11 bases spanning the gap. Per germline, CDR1 MNHEY and CDR2 SVGAGI. This CDR3 has 14 residues. CDR3 sequence: CASSYGQGLGELFF. The CDR3 DNA reads TGTGCCAGCAGTTACGGGCAGGGGCTCGGGGAGCTGTTTTTT.

Worth noting for this clonotype: The CDR3 does not close with the conserved phenylalanine or tryptophan, likely indicating a read error. The chain couples TRBV20-1 to TRBJ2-6; the D gene could be TRBD1 or TRBD2 (5 bases each). This CDR3 region has 16 residues. From germline, CDR1 is DFQATT and CDR2 SNEGSKA (reference sequence). The V gene lost 5 bases and the J gene lost 2 bases, with 16 bases spanning the gap. The CDR3 protein is CSAYATGLAGANVLTS. The DNA of the CDR3 is TGCAGTGCTTACGCTACGGGGCTAGCTGGGGCCAACGTCCTGACTTCC.

The chain has TRBV5-1 and TRBJ2-7; 7 nucleotides agree with TRBD1. Germline V lookup: CDR1 SGHRS, CDR2 YFSETQ. CDR3 length equals 13 residues. The V segment lost 4 bases and the J segment 1 base; nucleotides outside the gene matches: 2. The CDR3, as DNA: TGCGCCAGCAGCCTGGGACAGTCCTACGAGCAGTACGTC. Residues: CASSLGQSYEQYV.